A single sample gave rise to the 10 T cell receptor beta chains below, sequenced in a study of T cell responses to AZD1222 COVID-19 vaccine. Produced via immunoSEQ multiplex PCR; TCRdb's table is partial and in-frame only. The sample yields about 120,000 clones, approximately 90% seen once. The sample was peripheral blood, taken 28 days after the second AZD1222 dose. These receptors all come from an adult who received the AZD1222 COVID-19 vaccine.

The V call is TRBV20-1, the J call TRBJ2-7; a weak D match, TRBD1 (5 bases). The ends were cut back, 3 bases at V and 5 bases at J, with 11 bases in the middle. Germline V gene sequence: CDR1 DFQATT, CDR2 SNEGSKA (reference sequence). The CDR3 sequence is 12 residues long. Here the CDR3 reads CSASQQVHEQYF. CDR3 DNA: TGCAGTGCTAGTCAACAGGTTCACGAGCAGTACTTC.

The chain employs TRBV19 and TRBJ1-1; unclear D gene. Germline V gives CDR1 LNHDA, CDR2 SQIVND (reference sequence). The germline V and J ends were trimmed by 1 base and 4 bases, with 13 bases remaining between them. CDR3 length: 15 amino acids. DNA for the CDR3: TGTGCCAGTAGTATAGTGGGAGTCGGAGGCACTGAAGCTTTCTTT. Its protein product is CASSIVGVGGTEAFF.

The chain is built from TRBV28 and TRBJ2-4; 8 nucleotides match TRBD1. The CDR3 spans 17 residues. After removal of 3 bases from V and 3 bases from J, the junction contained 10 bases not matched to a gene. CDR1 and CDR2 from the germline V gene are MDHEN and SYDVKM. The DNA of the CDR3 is TGTGCCAGCAGTTTGGCTCTCGGGACAGGCCACAAAAACATTCAGTACTTC. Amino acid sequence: CASSLALGTGHKNIQYF.

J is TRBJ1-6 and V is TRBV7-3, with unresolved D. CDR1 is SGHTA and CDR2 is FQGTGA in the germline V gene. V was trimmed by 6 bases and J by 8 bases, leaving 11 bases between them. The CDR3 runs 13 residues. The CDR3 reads CASSLRADSPLHF. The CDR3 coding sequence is TGTGCCAGCAGTCTTCGGGCTGATTCACCCCTCCACTTT.

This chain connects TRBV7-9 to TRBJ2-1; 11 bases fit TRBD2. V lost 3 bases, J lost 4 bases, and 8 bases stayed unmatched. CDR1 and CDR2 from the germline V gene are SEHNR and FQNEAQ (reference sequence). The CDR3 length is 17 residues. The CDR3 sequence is CASSLGLAGGAYNEQFF. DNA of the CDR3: TGTGCCAGCAGCTTGGGTCTAGCGGGGGGAGCGTACAATGAGCAGTTCTTC.

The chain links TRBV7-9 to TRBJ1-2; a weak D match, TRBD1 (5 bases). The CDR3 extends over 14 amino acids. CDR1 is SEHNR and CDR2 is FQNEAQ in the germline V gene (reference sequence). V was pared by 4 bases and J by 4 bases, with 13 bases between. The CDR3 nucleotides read TGTGCCAGCAGCTACCCCAGGGTCTCCTATGGCTACACCTTC. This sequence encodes CASSYPRVSYGYTF.

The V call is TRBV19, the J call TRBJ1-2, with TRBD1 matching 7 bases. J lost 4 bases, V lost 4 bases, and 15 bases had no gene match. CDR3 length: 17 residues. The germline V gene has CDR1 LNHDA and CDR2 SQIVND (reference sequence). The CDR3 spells CASSRVGTASAAYGYTF. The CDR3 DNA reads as TGTGCCAGTAGTAGGGTTGGGACAGCCTCGGCGGCCTATGGCTACACCTTC. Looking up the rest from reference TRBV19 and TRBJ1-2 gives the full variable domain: DGGITQSPKYLFRKEGQNVTLSCEQNLNHDAMYWYRQDPGQGLRLIYYSQIVNDFQKGDIAEGYSVSREKKESFPLTVTSAQKNPTAFYLCASSRVGTASAAYGYTFGSGTRLTVV.

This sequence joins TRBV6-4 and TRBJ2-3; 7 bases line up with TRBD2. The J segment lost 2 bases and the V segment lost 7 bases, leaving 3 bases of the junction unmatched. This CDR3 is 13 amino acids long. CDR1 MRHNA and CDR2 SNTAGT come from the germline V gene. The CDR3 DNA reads TGTGCCAGCACAAAGCGGGACACAGATACGCAGTATTTT. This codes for CASTKRDTDTQYF.

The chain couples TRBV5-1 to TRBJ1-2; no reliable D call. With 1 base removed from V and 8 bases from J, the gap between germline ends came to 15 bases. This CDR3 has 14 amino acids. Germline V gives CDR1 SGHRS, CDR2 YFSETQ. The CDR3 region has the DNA TGCGCCAGCAGCTTGACTGTCAGCGCCCTAGGCTACACCTTC. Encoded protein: CASSLTVSALGYTF.

CDR3 residues: CASSETEYQPQHF. In DNA, the CDR3 is TGTGCCAGCAGTGAAACGGAATATCAGCCCCAGCATTTT. V gene TRBV2 combines with J gene TRBJ1-5; D gene uncertain. CDR1 and CDR2 from the germline V gene are SNHLY and FYNNEI. Trimming stripped 2 bases from V and 5 bases from J, with 7 bases between. The CDR3 totals 13 residues. Together with reference TRBV2 and TRBJ1-5, the CDR3 gives the full variable domain: EPEVTQTPSHQVTQMGQEVILRCVPISNHLYFYWYRQILGQKVEFLVSFYNNEISEKSEIFDDQFSVERPDGSNFTLKIRSTKLEDSAMYFCASSETEYQPQHFGDGTRLSIL.